This T cell receptor (beta chain) was captured in a study of blood T cell repertoires in COVID-19. The authors' processing: Reference gene primer amplification in the assay estimated nucleated cell counts. The table came from immunoSEQ multiplex PCR; TCRdb's copy has only in-frame clones and leaves some out. The D gene and trimming were derived from the DNA, and the V and J assignments and clone size from that table. The sample holds about 160,000 clones; 85% are singletons and the top ten take under 4%. The receptor was isolated from a human donor with acute or convalescent COVID-19. The donor label of this sample is uncertain. The sample taken for sequencing was peripheral blood.

CDR3 DNA sequence: TGTGCCAGCAGCTTAGGTGGGACAGGGAGGGTCAATGAGCAGTTCTTC. Encoded protein: CASSLGGTGRVNEQFF. This chain links TRBV7-9 with TRBJ2-1; 9 bases agree with TRBD1. The V and J ends lost 1 base and 6 bases, in that order; junction bases with no gene match: 7. The CDR3 sequence is 16 residues long. Germline V CDR1 and CDR2: SEHNR, FQNEAQ (reference sequence).